One sample yielded the 21 T cell receptor beta chains listed below, sequenced in a study of blood T cell repertoires in COVID-19. Generated by immunoSEQ multiplex PCR, the TCRdb table keeps only in-frame clones and is missing some. Of about 100,000 clones in the sample, less than 90% are singletons; the top ten hold approximately 7.3%. The sequenced sample consisted of peripheral blood. These receptors originate from a man aged 30 to 45 in a cohort sampled during active COVID-19.

V is TRBV27 and J is TRBJ2-7, with 11 bases that match TRBD2. Germline loops: CDR1 MNHEY, CDR2 SMNVEV (reference sequence). Trimming removed 4 bases from V and 0 bases from J; junction bases left unmatched: 2. The CDR3 runs to 15 residues. CDR3 loop: CASSYLAGGSYEQYF. The CDR3 nucleotides are TGTGCCAGCAGTTACCTAGCGGGGGGCTCCTACGAGCAGTACTTC.

The V and J genes are TRBV10-3 and TRBJ2-3; the D gene is possibly TRBD2 (7 bases). The CDR3 totals 16 residues. From germline, CDR1 is ENHRY and CDR2 SYGVKD. V was trimmed by 3 bases and J by 1 base, leaving 14 bases between them. CDR3 sequence: CAISDDRGAGTDTQYF. The DNA for the CDR3 is TGTGCCATCAGTGATGATCGGGGGGCGGGCACAGATACGCAGTATTTT.

The genes are TRBV7-8 and TRBJ1-3, with a weak D call TRBD1 (6 bases). The V end was cut by 4 bases, the J end by 2 bases, with 15 bases between. Germline assignment: CDR1 SGHVS and CDR2 FQNEAQ. The CDR3 runs to 16 residues. The CDR3 DNA is TGTGCCAGCAGCTATGACACAGGGATCCCTGGAAACACCATATATTTT. The encoded protein is CASSYDTGIPGNTIYF.

This chain uses TRBV3-1 (or the pseudogene TRBV3-2) with TRBJ1-4; D perhaps matches TRBD1 (6 bases). This CDR3 spans 14 amino acids. The V and J ends lost 0 bases and 7 bases respectively, with 9 bases between them. Looked up from germline, CDR1 is LGHDT and CDR2 is YNNKEL (reference sequence). The CDR3 sequence is CASSQEGRGEKLFF. In DNA, the CDR3 is TGTGCCAGCAGCCAAGAGGGCAGGGGTGAAAAACTGTTTTTT.

The chain uses TRBV24-1 and TRBJ2-5; TRBD1 is a possible D gene (5 bases). The CDR3 has 16 amino acids. CDR1 KGHDR and CDR2 SFDVKD come from the germline V gene. V was trimmed by 4 bases and J by 5 bases, leaving 19 bases between them. The CDR3 DNA is TGTGCCACCAGTGACTCCCCCAGGGTCACCTCGGAGACCCAGTACTTC. This encodes CATSDSPRVTSETQYF.

V usage is TRBV12-3 or TRBV12-4 and J usage is TRBJ1-2; D unresolved. Deletions cut 6 bases from V and 5 bases from J, with 13 bases between. The CDR3 has 13 amino acids. The CDR3 loop is CASSPRRAYGYTF. CDR3 sequence (DNA): TGTGCCAGCAGCCCCCGGAGAGCTTATGGCTACACCTTC.

The chain links TRBV28 to TRBJ2-2; weak D call: TRBD2 (5 bases). The CDR3 sequence is 12 residues long. The germline V gene has CDR1 MDHEN and CDR2 SYDVKM. Trimming pared 6 bases from V and 8 bases from J, leaving 10 bases between. The CDR3 DNA reads TGTGCCAGCAGGGGAGCGGATGGGGAGCTGTTTTTT. Translating gives CASRGADGELFF. Supplemented by reference TRBV28 and TRBJ2-2, the full variable domain reads DVKVTQSSRYLVKRTGEKVFLECVQDMDHENMFWYRQDPGLGLRLIYFSYDVKMKEKGDIPEGYSVSREKKERFSLILESASTNQTSMYLCASRGADGELFFGEGSRLTVL.

The CDR3 bases are TGCGCCAGCAGTTTACCGGGACAGGTCTCCTACGAGCAGTACTTC. It translates to CASSLPGQVSYEQYF. This chain joins TRBV5-1 and TRBJ2-7; TRBD1 aligns across 8 bases. The germline gives CDR1 SGHRS, CDR2 YFSETQ. Trimming took 5 bases from V and 0 from J; bases not matched to a gene: 7. The CDR3 spans 15 residues.

This clone was recorded a few times. V is TRBV6-5 and J is TRBJ1-2; TRBD1 matches at 9 bases. Germline-derived CDR1 and CDR2 are MNHEY and SVGAGI. Trimming took 4 bases from V and 9 from J; bases not matched to a gene: 9. CDR3 length: 14 amino acids. CDR3 in amino acids: CASSFSLGTGSYTF. CDR3 coding DNA: TGTGCCAGCAGTTTCTCACTCGGGACAGGGAGCTACACCTTC.

The rearrangement links TRBV6-5 to TRBJ2-3, with a weak D call TRBD2 (6 bases). The V gene lost 3 bases and the J gene lost 0 bases, with 10 bases spanning the gap. This CDR3 has 15 amino acids. Germline V gene lookup returns CDR1 MNHEY and CDR2 SVGAGI. CDR3 in DNA: TGTGCCAGCAGTTATGGGGGGACTAGCACAGATACGCAGTATTTT. This translates into CASSYGGTSTDTQYF.

The J gene is TRBJ2-5, the V gene TRBV30; 14 nucleotides agree with TRBD2. Germline lookup yields CDR1 GTSNPN and CDR2 SVGIG (reference sequence). V was pared by 2 bases and J by 7 bases, with 6 bases of the junction left unmatched. The CDR3 spans 15 residues. The CDR3 nucleotides read TGTGCCTGGAGTCAGACTAGCGGGGGGGCTGGGACCCAGTACTTC. This encodes CAWSQTSGGAGTQYF.

V usage is TRBV9 and J usage is TRBJ2-1; tentatively, D is TRBD1 (6 bases). There are 17 residues in the CDR3. CDR1 and CDR2 (germline): SGDLS, YYNGEE. V was clipped by 6 bases and J by 8 bases, with 27 bases between them. This CDR3 is CASTNGGQTHFFDEQFF. CDR3 DNA: TGTGCCAGCACTAATGGGGGACAAACCCACTTCTTCGATGAGCAGTTCTTC. Drawing the rest from reference TRBV9 and TRBJ2-1, the complete variable domain is DSGVTQTPKHLITATGQRVTLRCSPRSGDLSVYWYQQSLDQGLQFLIQYYNGEERAKGNILERFSAQQFPDLHSELNLSSLELGDSALYFCASTNGGQTHFFDEQFFGPGTRLTVL.

This chain uses TRBV29-1 with TRBJ2-7; 8 bases are shared with TRBD1. V lost 5 bases, J lost 2 bases, and 5 bases stayed unmatched. CDR1 is SQVTM and CDR2 is ANQGSEA in the germline V gene. The CDR3 loop spans 13 amino acids. The CDR3: CSVSTGGPYEQYF. DNA of the CDR3: TGCAGCGTTTCAACAGGGGGTCCCTACGAGCAGTACTTC.

The rearrangement uses TRBV10-2 and TRBJ1-6; no clear D gene. Trimming took 0 bases from V and 10 from J, leaving 7 bases between them. The CDR3 extends over 13 amino acids. Per the germline V gene, CDR1 is WSHSY and CDR2 is SAAADI. The CDR3: CASSESISSPLHF. The CDR3 nucleotides read TGCGCCAGCAGTGAGTCGATTAGCTCACCCCTCCACTTT.

J is TRBJ1-1 and V is TRBV4-3, with D tentatively TRBD1 (5 bases). Trimming removed 2 bases at V and 1 base at J, with 8 bases between. The CDR3 loop spans 14 amino acids. Germline loops: CDR1 LGHNA, CDR2 YSLEER. The CDR3 nucleotides are TGCGCCAGCAGCCAAATCCAGGGGAACACTGAAGCTTTCTTT. Protein sequence: CASSQIQGNTEAFF.

V and J are TRBV5-6 and TRBJ2-7; 12 nucleotides align to TRBD1. Losses at the gene ends were 4 bases for V and 3 bases for J; bases not matched to a gene: 8. CDR1 and CDR2 (germline): SGHDT, YYEEEE. This CDR3 has 16 amino acids. The CDR3 here is CASSPGGQGARYEQYF. CDR3 DNA: TGTGCCAGCAGCCCGGGGGGACAGGGGGCGCGCTACGAGCAGTACTTC. The variable domain in full, completed from reference TRBV5-6 and TRBJ2-7, reads DAGVTQSPTHLIKTRGQQVTLRCSPKSGHDTVSWYQQALGQGPQFIFQYYEEEERQRGNFPDRFSGHQFPNYSSELNVNALLLGDSALYLCASSPGGQGARYEQYFGPGTRLTVT.

This rearrangement joins TRBV21-1 to TRBJ2-3; the table names TRBD2, a call not compared with the DNA. TRBV21-1 is deemed a pseudogene. CDR3 length: 15 amino acids. In DNA form, the CDR3 reads TGTGCCAGCAGCGAAAAGGAGAGCTACACAGATACGCAGTATTTT. It specifies CASSEKESYTDTQYF.

This chain links TRBV3-1 (or the pseudogene TRBV3-2) with TRBJ2-3; D gene ambiguous. The V gene lost 6 bases and the J gene lost 2 bases, with 12 bases spanning the gap. There are 14 residues in the CDR3. CDR1 LGHDT and CDR2 YNNKEL come from the germline V gene (reference sequence). This CDR3 reads CASRRTRSTDTQYF. The DNA of the CDR3 is TGTGCCAGCAGACGAACCAGGTCCACAGATACGCAGTATTTT.

V and J are TRBV19 and TRBJ2-2; the D gene is possibly TRBD1 (5 bases). The V and J ends lost 3 bases and 4 bases respectively, with 12 bases between them. The CDR3 consists of 15 residues. Germline CDR1 reads LNHDA; CDR2 reads SQIVND (reference sequence). The CDR3 loop is CASSIGQGSTGELFF. The CDR3 region has the DNA TGTGCCAGTAGTATCGGTCAGGGTTCCACCGGGGAGCTGTTTTTT.

The chain's CDR3 is CASSSDRGPSSYEQYF. CDR3 nucleotide sequence: TGCGCCAGCAGTTCCGACAGGGGGCCCAGCTCCTACGAGCAGTACTTC. The chain combines TRBV5-1 with TRBJ2-7, with TRBD1 matching 10 bases. The CDR3 covers 16 residues. CDR1 is SGHRS and CDR2 is YFSETQ in the germline V gene. The V segment lost 5 bases and the J segment 0 bases; nucleotides outside the gene matches: 8.

This clone was detected once. CDR3 sequence reads: CASSRGLDTDTQYF. The DNA of the CDR3 is TGTGCCAGCAGCAGAGGACTTGACACAGATACGCAGTATTTT. The rearrangement uses TRBV6-2 or TRBV6-3 and TRBJ2-3; D is possibly TRBD2 (5 bases). In germline, CDR1 is MNHEY, CDR2 SVGEGT. The V end was cut by 6 bases, the J end by 2 bases, with 12 bases between. The CDR3 runs to 14 residues.